Presented here are 15 T cell receptor beta chains from one specimen sequenced in a study of regulatory T cells in long-lasting Graves disease. Time point given: persistent/refractory GD, antithyroid drugs over 5 years with positive TRAb. Construction of the TCR library relied on RNA isolated from PBMCs. Both iRepertoire HTBI primers and Arm-PCR of CDR3 regions were used to build the TCR beta libraries. MiXCR was run by TCRdb on the multiplex PCR reads, yielding one entry per CDR3 protein. Altogether 300,000 or so distinct CDR3 sequences are present, around 20% being singletons, with the ten largest covering 29%. Material: peripheral blood mononuclear cells (PBMCs), obtained when the disease was refractory, from a patient treated with antithyroid drugs. These receptor sequences come from a female donor with Graves disease.

This clonotype showed up many times. The J gene is TRBJ2-7, the V gene TRBV2; possible D gene TRBD2, 6 bases. The ends were cut back, 5 bases at V and 7 bases at J, with 21 bases in the middle. CDR1 is SNHLY and CDR2 is FYNNEI in the germline V gene. The CDR3 is made up of 15 amino acids. In DNA, the CDR3 is TGTGCCAGCAGTCCGGGACGGATTACTGGGGGGGAGCAGTACTTC. Translation gives CASSPGRITGGEQYF.

This clonotype was seen many times. J is TRBJ2-5 and V is TRBV12-3 or TRBV12-4, with TRBD1 matching 12 bases. There are 15 residues in the CDR3. Unmatched junction bases numbered 6, after V lost 6 bases and J lost 4 bases. In nucleotides, the CDR3 is TGTGCCAGCAGCCTAGGGACAGGGGGCCGAGAGACCCAGTACTTC. Translation: CASSLGTGGRETQYF.

This clonotype was counted at least ten times. The chain couples TRBV12-3 or TRBV12-4 to TRBJ2-5, with TRBD2 matching 8 bases. The junction had 9 bases not matched to a gene; V was cut back by 7 bases and J by 2 bases. CDR3 size: 15 residues. CDR3 loop: CASTQAGAGQETQYF. The CDR3 DNA reads TGTGCCAGCACCCAAGCGGGGGCGGGGCAAGAGACCCAGTACTTC.

This clonotype has more than one count but fewer than ten. This sequence joins TRBV11-2 and TRBJ2-1; possibly TRBD2 for D (6 bases). The length of the CDR3 is 13 residues. V gave up 1 base and J gave up 9 bases, with 10 bases separating them. Germline V gene data show CDR1 as SGHAT and CDR2 as FQNNGV. CDR3 DNA sequence: TGTGCCAGCAGCTTAGGTCGGCGGGGTGAGCAGTTCTTC. Translating it yields CASSLGRRGEQFF.

This clonotype was observed many times. This chain links TRBV11-2 with TRBJ2-7, with TRBD2 identical over 8 bases. Trimming took 1 base from V and 3 from J; bases not matched to a gene: 8. Germline V gene data show CDR1 as SGHAT and CDR2 as FQNNGV. This CDR3 region has 16 residues. CDR3 nucleotides: TGTGCCAGCAGCTTAGTAGGGCGGGGGGTTTACTACGAGCAGTACTTC. This gives the protein CASSLVGRGVYYEQYF.

This clonotype turned up a few times. The chain links TRBV11-2 to TRBJ2-7, with D possibly TRBD1 on 6 matching bases. This CDR3 has 16 amino acids. Germline V lookup: CDR1 SGHAT, CDR2 FQNNGV. Trimming took off 1 base at V and 0 bases at J, with 13 bases between the two ends. The CDR3, as DNA: TGTGCCAGCAGCTTAGTCTCGGACAGCGACTCCTACGAGCAGTACTTC. Encoded protein: CASSLVSDSDSYEQYF.

This clonotype was counted between two and nine times. The V call is TRBV11-3, the J call TRBJ2-3; D gene ambiguous. Germline loops: CDR1 SGHNT, CDR2 YENEEA. V lost 1 base to trimming and J lost 0 bases, with 11 bases between them. There are 16 residues in the CDR3. The CDR3 spells CASSLGRSPSTDTQYF. The CDR3 DNA reads TGTGCCAGCAGCTTAGGGAGAAGCCCTAGCACAGATACGCAGTATTTT. Complete variable domain (other parts from reference TRBV11-3 and TRBJ2-3): EAGVVQSPRYKIIEKKQPVAFWCNPISGHNTLYWYLQNLGQGPELLIRYENEEAVDDSQLPKDRFSAERLKGVDSTLKIQPAELGDSAVYLCASSLGRSPSTDTQYFGPGTRLTVL.

At least ten counts were recorded for this clonotype. This chain connects TRBV27 to TRBJ1-1, with unresolved D. The CDR3 consists of 13 residues. V lost 7 bases and J lost 9, with 18 bases in between. The germline V gene encodes CDR1 MNHEY and CDR2 SMNVEV (reference sequence). As DNA, the CDR3 is TGTGCCAGCAAGAAGACGGACCGTAAAAAAGCTTTCTTT. It translates to CASKKTDRKKAFF.

Comment on this clonotype: Lacking the conserved final phenylalanine or tryptophan, this CDR3 likely reflects a read error. V is TRBV11-2 and J is TRBJ1-4; no clear D. There are 15 residues in the CDR3. Per germline, CDR1 SGHAT and CDR2 FQNNGV. V was clipped by 3 bases and J by 0 bases, with 8 bases between them. The CDR3 bases are TGTGCCAGCAGCTTTGCCGGGTCAACTAATGAAAAACTGTTTCTT. This sequence encodes CASSFAGSTNEKLFL.

The sample holds a few counts of this clonotype. V gene TRBV20-1 combines with J gene TRBJ2-5; TRBD1 matches 7 bases. Germline CDR1 and CDR2: DFQATT and SNEGSKA (reference sequence). CDR3 length: 15 amino acids. V dropped 0 bases and J dropped 8; count of bases not matched to a gene: 12. The CDR3 nucleotides read TGCAGTGCTAGAGACCGGGACAGTAAGGCATTAACCCAGTACTTC. It specifies CSARDRDSKALTQYF.

The chain recombines TRBV28 with TRBJ2-1, with 7 bases fitting TRBD2. Trimming at V came to 8 bases and at J to 4 bases, leaving 5 bases not matched to a gene. The CDR3 runs to 13 residues. Germline CDR1 and CDR2: MDHEN and SYDVKM. The CDR3 DNA is TGTGCCAGCGAGGGAGGGCTTTACAATGAGCAGTTCTTC. This sequence encodes CASEGGLYNEQFF.

Ten or more counts support this clonotype. J is TRBJ2-7 and V is TRBV20-1, with D unclear. The CDR3 has 13 residues. CDR1 and CDR2 from the germline V gene are DFQATT and SNEGSKA (reference sequence). V lost 0 bases and J lost 1, with 7 bases in between. The CDR3 sequence: CSARDDPSYEQYF. In DNA, the CDR3 is TGCAGTGCTAGAGATGACCCTTCCTACGAGCAGTACTTC.

This clonotype was counted between two and nine times. This sequence joins TRBV19 and TRBJ1-2; 8 nucleotides line up with TRBD1. The CDR3 runs 14 residues. CDR1 LNHDA and CDR2 SQIVND come from the germline V gene (reference sequence). V lost 6 bases to trimming and J lost 5 bases; unmatched junction nucleotides: 8. The CDR3 protein is CASSSGQGIYGYTF. CDR3 in DNA: TGTGCCAGTAGCTCAGGACAGGGTATTTATGGCTACACCTTC. The variable domain in full, completed from reference TRBV19 and TRBJ1-2, reads DGGITQSPKYLFRKEGQNVTLSCEQNLNHDAMYWYRQDPGQGLRLIYYSQIVNDFQKGDIAEGYSVSREKKESFPLTVTSAQKNPTAFYLCASSSGQGIYGYTFGSGTRLTVV.

To note about this clonotype: This sequence may be a read error, since a much larger clone differs from it by one base. The gene calls are TRBV9 and TRBJ1-2; D unresolved. Germline CDR1 is SGDLS and CDR2 is YYNGEE. The CDR3 sequence is 13 residues long. The CDR3 protein is CASSPPGRYGHTF. CDR3 nucleotide sequence: TGTGCCAGCAGCCCGCCGGGCCGCTATGGCCACACCTTC.

CDR3 DNA: TGCGCCAGCAGCCACTCAGGGGAGGGGAATGAAAAACTGTTTTTT. This gives the protein CASSHSGEGNEKLFF. The chain links TRBV4-1 to TRBJ1-4; a weak D match, TRBD1 (6 bases). Germline V CDR1 and CDR2: MGHRA, YSYEKL. V shed 3 bases and J shed 5 bases, with 13 bases lying between them. The CDR3 loop spans 15 amino acids.